The subject of this entry is one T cell receptor (beta chain). Its antigen is unknown. The data stem from a study of blood T cells in healthy people across ages. A second 7 to 11 cycle PCR used barcoded and J-beta primers. With 12 random nucleotides, a template-switch adaptor tagged each individual cDNA molecule. TCRdb processed the 5' RACE reads anew with MiXCR; each CDR3 protein has one entry. The sample yields roughly 1.9 million distinct CDR3 sequences, about 39% seen once. Study-level results: Older age coincided with a roughly linear decline in TCR beta diversity per million T cells.

This CDR3 region has 16 residues. Trimming took off 0 bases at V and 0 bases at J, with 12 bases between the two ends. Germline V lookup: CDR1 SGHRS, CDR2 YFSETQ. The V call is TRBV5-1, the J call TRBJ1-1, with TRBD1 as a possible D gene (6 bases). Material for sequencing was blood. This TCR came from a human donor in good health. The CDR3 region is CASSLGPGQLNTEAFF. The DNA for the CDR3 is TGCGCCAGCAGCTTGGGACCCGGACAGTTGAACACTGAAGCTTTCTTT.